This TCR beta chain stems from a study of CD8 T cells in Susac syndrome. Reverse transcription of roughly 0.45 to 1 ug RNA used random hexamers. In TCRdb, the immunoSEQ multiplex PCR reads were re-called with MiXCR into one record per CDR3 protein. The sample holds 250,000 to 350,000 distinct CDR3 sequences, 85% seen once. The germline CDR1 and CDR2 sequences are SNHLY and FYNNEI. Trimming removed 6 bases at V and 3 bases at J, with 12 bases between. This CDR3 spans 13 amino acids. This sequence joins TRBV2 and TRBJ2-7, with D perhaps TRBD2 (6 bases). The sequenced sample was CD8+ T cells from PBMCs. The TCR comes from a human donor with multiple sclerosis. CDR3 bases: TGTGCCAGCAGCGGCGGGAAAGGCTACGAGCAGTACTTC. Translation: CASSGGKGYEQYF. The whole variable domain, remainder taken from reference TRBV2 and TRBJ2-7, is EPEVTQTPSHQVTQMGQEVILRCVPISNHLYFYWYRQILGQKVEFLVSFYNNEISEKSEIFDDQFSVERPDGSNFTLKIRSTKLEDSAMYFCASSGGKGYEQYFGPGTRLTVT.